The rows below give T cell receptor beta chains drawn from one sample of a study of post-analysis software for immune sequencing data. TCRdb reprocessed the PCR reads via MiXCR and lists one record per CDR3 protein. The sample contains approximately 660,000 distinct CDR3 sequences, more than 50% of which appear only once. The sequenced material came from blood. The receptors derive from a girl aged 2 to 10 with multiple sclerosis. CDR3s include the opening cysteine and the closing phenylalanine or tryptophan. The D gene is left open where the match is weak. A clone size is listed for some rows: how often the clone was seen (once, few, many), or a class if it is expanded.

clone_size: -; j_call: TRBJ2-3; d_call: TRBD2; v_call: TRBV7-8; cdr3_nt: TGTGCCAGCAGCTTAGAGTTGCGGACTAGCGAAGTAGATACGCAGTATTTT; cdr3_aa: CASSLELRTSEVDTQYF
clone_size: -; j_call: TRBJ1-1; d_call: -; v_call: TRBV2; cdr3_nt: TGTGCCAGCGGGCAGCCTTTGAACACTGAAGCTTTCTTT; cdr3_aa: CASGQPLNTEAFF
clone_size: -; j_call: TRBJ2-3; d_call: -; v_call: TRBV20-1; cdr3_nt: TGCAGTGCTAGTGACCTGAGTGATACGCAGTATTTT; cdr3_aa: CSASDLSDTQYF
clone_size: -; j_call: TRBJ1-6; d_call: -; v_call: TRBV5-6; cdr3_nt: TGTGCCAGCCTGACAAGCCCCGTCCACTTT; cdr3_aa: CASLTSPVHF
clone_size: once; j_call: TRBJ2-3; d_call: -; v_call: TRBV6-6; cdr3_nt: TGTGCCAGCAGTTATTCTCTGCCAGATACGCAGTATTTT; cdr3_aa: CASSYSLPDTQYF
clone_size: -; j_call: TRBJ2-3; d_call: TRBD2; v_call: TRBV7-2; cdr3_nt: TGTGCCAGCAGCCCCATGGGTAGCGGGGGGGACACGCAGTATTTT; cdr3_aa: CASSPMGSGGDTQYF
clone_size: -; j_call: TRBJ1-6; d_call: -; v_call: TRBV20-1; cdr3_nt: TGCAGTGCTAGAGACCTAAATTCACCCCTCCACTTT; cdr3_aa: CSARDLNSPLHF
clone_size: -; j_call: TRBJ1-2; d_call: -; v_call: TRBV29-1; cdr3_nt: TGCAGCGCTACCGACAGGCCTGGGGGAGGCTACACCTTC; cdr3_aa: CSATDRPGGGYTF
clone_size: few; j_call: TRBJ1-1; d_call: -; v_call: TRBV6-5; cdr3_nt: TGTGCCAGCAGCTCCCCAACCGACGCTTTCTTT; cdr3_aa: CASSSPTDAFF
clone_size: -; j_call: TRBJ2-1; d_call: TRBD1; v_call: TRBV4-2; cdr3_nt: TGTGCCAGCAGCCAACTGGGACAGGGCAATGAGCAGTTCTTC; cdr3_aa: CASSQLGQGNEQFF
clone_size: -; j_call: TRBJ2-3; d_call: TRBD2; v_call: TRBV3-1; cdr3_nt: TGTGCCAGCACCCAGCGGCTGACTAGCGGCACAGATACGCAGTATTTT; cdr3_aa: CASTQRLTSGTDTQYF
clone_size: -; j_call: TRBJ2-4; d_call: -; v_call: TRBV4-1; cdr3_nt: TGCGCCAGCAGCCACCTCGTCTTAGCCAAAAACATTCAGTACTTC; cdr3_aa: CASSHLVLAKNIQYF
clone_size: once; j_call: TRBJ2-1; d_call: -; v_call: TRBV20-1; cdr3_nt: TGCAGTGCCCACAGGGTCTATGAGCAGTTCTTC; cdr3_aa: CSAHRVYEQFF
clone_size: -; j_call: TRBJ2-3; d_call: TRBD1; v_call: TRBV5-1; cdr3_nt: TGCGCCAGCAGCCTAGGGACAGTAACACTCACAGATACGCAGTATTTT; cdr3_aa: CASSLGTVTLTDTQYF
clone_size: once; j_call: TRBJ2-5; d_call: -; v_call: TRBV5-1; cdr3_nt: TGCGCCAGCAGCTTGTGGGGGGCTTTACTAGAAGAGACCCAGTACTTC; cdr3_aa: CASSLWGALLEETQYF
clone_size: once; j_call: TRBJ1-4; d_call: -; v_call: TRBV20-1; cdr3_nt: TGCAGTGCTTTAAACGCCAGCGACGGTGAAAAACTGTTTTTT; cdr3_aa: CSALNASDGEKLFF
clone_size: -; j_call: TRBJ1-2; d_call: TRBD1; v_call: TRBV11-2; cdr3_nt: TGTGCCAGCAGCACATACCAGGACAGGACCAACTATGGCTACACCTTC; cdr3_aa: CASSTYQDRTNYGYTF
clone_size: -; j_call: TRBJ2-3; d_call: -; v_call: TRBV12-3/TRBV12-4; cdr3_nt: TGTGCCAGCAGTTGGACAGCGTCCCCCACAGATACGCAGTATTTT; cdr3_aa: CASSWTASPTDTQYF
clone_size: -; j_call: TRBJ2-1; d_call: TRBD2; v_call: TRBV7-2; cdr3_nt: TGTGCCAGCAGCTTAGTCGGACTAGCGGGGGCCCCCTACAATGAGCAGTTCTTC; cdr3_aa: CASSLVGLAGAPYNEQFF
clone_size: few; j_call: TRBJ2-7; d_call: TRBD2; v_call: TRBV29-1; cdr3_nt: TGCAGCGTACGACTAGCGGGACAAAATTACGAGCAGTACTTC; cdr3_aa: CSVRLAGQNYEQYF
clone_size: -; j_call: TRBJ2-5; d_call: TRBD2; v_call: TRBV10-3; cdr3_nt: TGTGCCGCACAATCCGCCCCCGGACTAGCCGACAATGAGCAGTACTTC; cdr3_aa: CAAQSAPGLADNEQYF
clone_size: few; j_call: TRBJ2-4; d_call: -; v_call: TRBV4-1; cdr3_nt: TGCGCCAGCAGCCCCGAGGGGGTAATAGCCAAAAACATTCAGTACTTC; cdr3_aa: CASSPEGVIAKNIQYF
clone_size: few; j_call: TRBJ2-1; d_call: TRBD2; v_call: TRBV20-1; cdr3_nt: TGCAGTGCTAGAAATCCTAGCGGGAGTAGGCTCTACAATGAGCAGTTCTTC; cdr3_aa: CSARNPSGSRLYNEQFF
clone_size: -; j_call: TRBJ2-7; d_call: -; v_call: TRBV29-1; cdr3_nt: TGCAGCGTTGAAGGAGGTCCCGGGGCCGACGAGCAGTACTTC; cdr3_aa: CSVEGGPGADEQYF
clone_size: few; j_call: TRBJ2-5; d_call: TRBD1; v_call: TRBV27; cdr3_nt: TGTGCCAGCAGTTTACGGACAGGTTCGCAAGAGACCCAGTACTTC; cdr3_aa: CASSLRTGSQETQYF
clone_size: -; j_call: TRBJ1-2; d_call: TRBD1; v_call: TRBV10-3; cdr3_nt: TGTGCCATCGCCCGAGGGGGCAACTATGGCTACACCTTC; cdr3_aa: CAIARGGNYGYTF
clone_size: -; j_call: TRBJ2-7; d_call: -; v_call: TRBV7-8; cdr3_nt: TGTGCCAGCAGCTTAAGCCCTAACAGGGCCGAGCAGTACTTC; cdr3_aa: CASSLSPNRAEQYF
clone_size: -; j_call: TRBJ2-3; d_call: TRBD1; v_call: TRBV2; cdr3_nt: TGTGCCAGCACCGATCGCAGACAGGGAGTGCAGACCCCCGAGCCCGATACGCAGTATTTT; cdr3_aa: CASTDRRQGVQTPEPDTQYF
clone_size: -; j_call: TRBJ2-1; d_call: TRBD1; v_call: TRBV5-1; cdr3_nt: TGCGCCAGCAGCTTGTTCGGGACAGGGGCCTACAATGAGCAGTTCTTC; cdr3_aa: CASSLFGTGAYNEQFF
clone_size: -; j_call: TRBJ1-3; d_call: TRBD1; v_call: TRBV10-3; cdr3_nt: TGTGCCATCAGTGCTACCCGGGGACAGGGCAACGGCAACACCATATATTTT; cdr3_aa: CAISATRGQGNGNTIYF
clone_size: -; j_call: TRBJ2-7; d_call: TRBD2; v_call: TRBV20-1; cdr3_nt: TGCAGTGCTAGACCCCCTTGGCTAGCGGACACCTACGAGCAGTACTTC; cdr3_aa: CSARPPWLADTYEQYF
clone_size: few; j_call: TRBJ2-3; d_call: -; v_call: TRBV6-1; cdr3_nt: TGTGCCAGCAGTGAACGGGCTGGAGATACGCAGTATTTT; cdr3_aa: CASSERAGDTQYF
clone_size: -; j_call: TRBJ2-4; d_call: TRBD2; v_call: TRBV27; cdr3_nt: TGTGCCAGCACCACGACTAGCGGGAGCATATCGGGGGAGCAGTACTTC; cdr3_aa: CASTTTSGSISGEQYF
clone_size: -; j_call: TRBJ2-4; d_call: -; v_call: TRBV5-4; cdr3_nt: TGTGCCAGCAGCTTGGCCCGGGGGTCAGGGAAAAACATTCAGTACTTC; cdr3_aa: CASSLARGSGKNIQYF
clone_size: few; j_call: TRBJ1-1; d_call: -; v_call: TRBV6-2/TRBV6-3; cdr3_nt: TGTGCCAGCGCAGGCACTGAAGCTTTCTTT; cdr3_aa: CASAGTEAFF
clone_size: -; j_call: TRBJ1-2; d_call: -; v_call: TRBV7-9; cdr3_nt: TGTGCCAGCAGCCCGGTCAGGGCTCCCGAGGGGGGCTACACCTTC; cdr3_aa: CASSPVRAPEGGYTF
clone_size: -; j_call: TRBJ2-7; d_call: -; v_call: TRBV20-1; cdr3_nt: TGCAGTGCTAATTGGCTAGCGTTCCACGAGCAGTACTTC; cdr3_aa: CSANWLAFHEQYF
clone_size: -; j_call: TRBJ2-1; d_call: -; v_call: TRBV19; cdr3_nt: TGTGCCAGTAGTAGGGAAGGTGGTAGCTCTGAGCAGTTCTTC; cdr3_aa: CASSREGGSSEQFF
clone_size: -; j_call: TRBJ1-1; d_call: -; v_call: TRBV28; cdr3_nt: TGTGCCAGCAGAGACCCAGGGGTGAACACTGAAGCTTTCTTT; cdr3_aa: CASRDPGVNTEAFF
clone_size: -; j_call: TRBJ1-2; d_call: -; v_call: TRBV5-4; cdr3_nt: TGTGCCAGCAGCTTGCTCAGGGGTGGTGGCTACACCTTC; cdr3_aa: CASSLLRGGGYTF
clone_size: -; j_call: TRBJ2-5; d_call: -; v_call: TRBV30; cdr3_nt: TGTGCCTGGAGTGGAGCGGGTCAAGAGACCCAGTACTTC; cdr3_aa: CAWSGAGQETQYF
clone_size: -; j_call: TRBJ2-1; d_call: -; v_call: TRBV6-2/TRBV6-3; cdr3_nt: TGTGCCAGCAGTTCCGGGACAGAGCAGTTCTTC; cdr3_aa: CASSSGTEQFF
clone_size: few; j_call: TRBJ2-7; d_call: -; v_call: TRBV7-9; cdr3_nt: TGTGCCAGCAGCTCCGGGGCTTATTCCTACGAGCAGTACTTC; cdr3_aa: CASSSGAYSYEQYF
clone_size: once; j_call: TRBJ2-1; d_call: -; v_call: TRBV18; cdr3_nt: TGTGCCAGCTCCCAGTTCGGGCGGAGCGCTGAGCAGTTCTTC; cdr3_aa: CASSQFGRSAEQFF
clone_size: -; j_call: TRBJ1-4; d_call: -; v_call: TRBV20-1; cdr3_nt: TGCAGTGCCCATAACCCCGCAACTAATGAAAAACTGTTTTTT; cdr3_aa: CSAHNPATNEKLFF
clone_size: -; j_call: TRBJ1-5; d_call: -; v_call: TRBV20-1; cdr3_nt: TGCAGTGCTAGGAGGACAGTCAGTAGCAATCAGCCCCAGCATTTT; cdr3_aa: CSARRTVSSNQPQHF
clone_size: -; j_call: TRBJ2-3; d_call: -; v_call: TRBV20-1; cdr3_nt: TGCAGTGCTGGACGGGACAGCACAGATACGCAGTATTTT; cdr3_aa: CSAGRDSTDTQYF
clone_size: -; j_call: TRBJ2-7; d_call: TRBD2; v_call: TRBV27; cdr3_nt: TGTGCCAGCAGTTCGTACCTGAAAGTCGGGGGAGGGGACGAGCAGTACTTC; cdr3_aa: CASSSYLKVGGGDEQYF
clone_size: -; j_call: TRBJ2-7; d_call: -; v_call: TRBV6-1; cdr3_nt: TGTGCCATTAGAGAGGTAGTGGGGGATCCAAGCGAGCAGTACTTC; cdr3_aa: CAIREVVGDPSEQYF
clone_size: few; j_call: TRBJ2-7; d_call: TRBD1; v_call: TRBV25-1; cdr3_nt: TGTGCCAGCAGTGATATTACCGGGACAGGGGACGACGAGCAGTACTTC; cdr3_aa: CASSDITGTGDDEQYF
clone_size: -; j_call: TRBJ1-2; d_call: -; v_call: TRBV9; cdr3_nt: TGTGCCAGCAGCCCTCGGTTCTATTCGGGTAACTATGGCTACACCTTC; cdr3_aa: CASSPRFYSGNYGYTF
clone_size: few; j_call: TRBJ2-5; d_call: -; v_call: TRBV28; cdr3_nt: TGTGCCAGCAGTGGGCGAAGGGCCGCCCGAGAGACCCAGTACTTC; cdr3_aa: CASSGRRAARETQYF
clone_size: once; j_call: TRBJ1-2; d_call: -; v_call: TRBV30; cdr3_nt: TGTGCCTGGAGTACGAACCCGCTAGGCTACACCTTC; cdr3_aa: CAWSTNPLGYTF